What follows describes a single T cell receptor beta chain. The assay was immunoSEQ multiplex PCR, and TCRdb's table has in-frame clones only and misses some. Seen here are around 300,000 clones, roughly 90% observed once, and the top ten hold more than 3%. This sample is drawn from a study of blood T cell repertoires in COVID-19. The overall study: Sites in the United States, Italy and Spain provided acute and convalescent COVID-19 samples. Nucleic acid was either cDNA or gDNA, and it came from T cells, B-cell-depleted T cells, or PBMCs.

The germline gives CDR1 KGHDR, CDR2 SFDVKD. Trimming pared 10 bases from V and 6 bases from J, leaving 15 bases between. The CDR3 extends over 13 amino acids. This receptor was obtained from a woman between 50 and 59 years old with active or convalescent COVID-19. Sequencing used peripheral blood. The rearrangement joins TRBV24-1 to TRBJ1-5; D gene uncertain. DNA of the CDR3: TGTGCCACTGGGCCGTATAATTTTCAGCCCCAGCATTTT. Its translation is CATGPYNFQPQHF.